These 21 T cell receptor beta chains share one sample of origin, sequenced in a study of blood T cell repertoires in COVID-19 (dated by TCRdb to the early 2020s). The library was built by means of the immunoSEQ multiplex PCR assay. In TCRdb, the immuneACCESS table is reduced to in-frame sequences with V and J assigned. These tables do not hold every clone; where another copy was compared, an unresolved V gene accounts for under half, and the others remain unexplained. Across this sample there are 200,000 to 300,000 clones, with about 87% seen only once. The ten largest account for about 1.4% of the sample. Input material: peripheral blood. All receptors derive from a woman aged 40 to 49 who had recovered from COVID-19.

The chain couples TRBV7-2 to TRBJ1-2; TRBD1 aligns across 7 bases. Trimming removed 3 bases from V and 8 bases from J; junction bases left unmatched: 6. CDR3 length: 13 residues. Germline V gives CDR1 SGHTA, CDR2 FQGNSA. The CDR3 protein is CASSFTGAWGYTF. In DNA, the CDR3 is TGTGCCAGCAGCTTCACAGGGGCATGGGGCTACACCTTC.

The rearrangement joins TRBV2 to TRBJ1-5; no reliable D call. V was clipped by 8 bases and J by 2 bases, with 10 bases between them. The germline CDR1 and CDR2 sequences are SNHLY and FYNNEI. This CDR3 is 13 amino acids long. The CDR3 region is CASVGGRNQPQHF. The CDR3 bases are TGTGCCAGCGTTGGTGGGCGCAATCAGCCCCAGCATTTT.

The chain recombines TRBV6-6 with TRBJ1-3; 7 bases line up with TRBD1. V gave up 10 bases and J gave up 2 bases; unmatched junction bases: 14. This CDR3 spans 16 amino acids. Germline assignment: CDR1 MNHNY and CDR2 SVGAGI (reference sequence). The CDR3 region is CATNPGSGGTGNTIYF. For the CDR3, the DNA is TGTGCCACCAACCCAGGATCAGGGGGTACTGGAAACACCATATATTTT.

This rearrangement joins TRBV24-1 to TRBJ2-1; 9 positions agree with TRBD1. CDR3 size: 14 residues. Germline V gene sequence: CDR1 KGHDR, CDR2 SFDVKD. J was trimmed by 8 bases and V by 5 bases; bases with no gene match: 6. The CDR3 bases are TGTGCCACCAGTGCCCCGGACAGGGGTGATGAGCAGTTCTTC. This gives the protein CATSAPDRGDEQFF.

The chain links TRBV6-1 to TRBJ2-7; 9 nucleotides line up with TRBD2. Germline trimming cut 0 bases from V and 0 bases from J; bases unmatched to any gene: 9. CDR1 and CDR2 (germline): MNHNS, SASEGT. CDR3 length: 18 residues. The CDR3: CASSEALSGGISSYEQYF. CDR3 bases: TGTGCCAGCAGTGAAGCGCTTAGCGGGGGTATAAGCTCCTACGAGCAGTACTTC.

The CDR3 region has the DNA TGTGCCAGCAGCTTTGAATTGGGACTAGCGGGGGCTGCTGGCGAGCAGTACTTC. Its protein product is CASSFELGLAGAAGEQYF. This rearrangement joins TRBV7-2 to TRBJ2-7, with 14 bases aligning to TRBD2. From germline, CDR1 is SGHTA and CDR2 FQGNSA. The CDR3 is 18 amino acids. V shed 3 bases, J shed 6 bases, and the junction held 13 bases outside the gene matches.

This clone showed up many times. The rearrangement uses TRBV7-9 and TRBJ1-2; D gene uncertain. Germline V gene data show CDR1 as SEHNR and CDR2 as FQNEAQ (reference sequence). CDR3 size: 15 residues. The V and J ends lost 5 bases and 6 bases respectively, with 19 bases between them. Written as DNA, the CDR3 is TGTGCCAGCAGCCAGGCGGGCGCAGAAGCTAATGGCTACACCTTC. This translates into CASSQAGAEANGYTF.

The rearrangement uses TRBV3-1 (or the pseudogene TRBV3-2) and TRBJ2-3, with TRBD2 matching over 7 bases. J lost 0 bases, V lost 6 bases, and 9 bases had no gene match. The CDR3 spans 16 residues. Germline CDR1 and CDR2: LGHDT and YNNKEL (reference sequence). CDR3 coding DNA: TGTGCCAGCAGAGGCGGGAGTCATCCTAGCACAGATACGCAGTATTTT. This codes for CASRGGSHPSTDTQYF.

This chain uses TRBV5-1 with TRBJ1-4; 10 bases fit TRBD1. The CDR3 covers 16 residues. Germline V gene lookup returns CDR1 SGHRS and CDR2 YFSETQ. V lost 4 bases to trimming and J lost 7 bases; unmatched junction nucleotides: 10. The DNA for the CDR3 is TGCGCCAGCAGCCGCAATAAAGGGACAGGGGTTGAAAAACTGTTTTTT. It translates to CASSRNKGTGVEKLFF.

DNA for the CDR3: TGTGCCAGCAGTGCAAACCGACTAGCGGGGGGGCTCGCAGATACGCAGTATTTT. Its protein is CASSANRLAGGLADTQYF. This rearrangement joins TRBV2 to TRBJ2-3; 14 bases fit TRBD2. The germline gives CDR1 SNHLY, CDR2 FYNNEI. The length of the CDR3 is 18 residues. The ends lost 4 bases at V and 4 bases at J; junction bases unmatched: 10.

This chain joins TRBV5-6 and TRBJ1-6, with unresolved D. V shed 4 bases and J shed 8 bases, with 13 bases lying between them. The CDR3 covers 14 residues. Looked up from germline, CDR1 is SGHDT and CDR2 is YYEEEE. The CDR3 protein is CASSAGLWYSPLHF. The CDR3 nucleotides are TGTGCCAGCAGCGCAGGCTTATGGTATTCACCCCTCCACTTT.

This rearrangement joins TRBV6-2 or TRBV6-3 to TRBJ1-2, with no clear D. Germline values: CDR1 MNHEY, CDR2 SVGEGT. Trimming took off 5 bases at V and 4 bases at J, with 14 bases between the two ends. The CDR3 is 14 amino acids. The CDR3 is CASSPPQASYGYTF. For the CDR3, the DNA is TGTGCCAGCAGTCCACCCCAGGCCTCCTATGGCTACACCTTC.

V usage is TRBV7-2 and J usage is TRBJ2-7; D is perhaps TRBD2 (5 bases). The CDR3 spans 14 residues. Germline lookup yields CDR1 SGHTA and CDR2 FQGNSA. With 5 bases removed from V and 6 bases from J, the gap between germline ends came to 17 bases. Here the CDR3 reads CASSRGLAAAEQYF. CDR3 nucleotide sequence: TGTGCCAGCAGCCGGGGTCTGGCGGCAGCCGAGCAGTACTTC.

The DNA for the CDR3 is TGTGCCAGCAGCACCCTAATTCGGGGGGGCCCGAATACGCAGTATTTT. It yields the protein CASSTLIRGGPNTQYF. This chain joins TRBV11-3 and TRBJ2-3; 8 bases line up with TRBD2. The germline CDR1 and CDR2 sequences are SGHNT and YENEEA. V shed 5 bases, J shed 7 bases, and the junction held 14 bases outside the gene matches. The CDR3 loop spans 16 amino acids.

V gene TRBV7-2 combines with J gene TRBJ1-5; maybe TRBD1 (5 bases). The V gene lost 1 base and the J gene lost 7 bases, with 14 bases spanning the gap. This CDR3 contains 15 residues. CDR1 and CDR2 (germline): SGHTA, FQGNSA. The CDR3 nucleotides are TGTGCCAGCAGCTTAGGTATCGGGGGGAGACAGCCCCAGCATTTT. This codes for CASSLGIGGRQPQHF.

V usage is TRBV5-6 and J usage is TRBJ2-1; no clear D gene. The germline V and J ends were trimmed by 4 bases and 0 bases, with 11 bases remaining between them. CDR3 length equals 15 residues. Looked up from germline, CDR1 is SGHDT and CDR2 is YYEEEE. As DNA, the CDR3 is TGTGCCAGCAGCAGCGCACCAAGCTCCTACAATGAGCAGTTCTTC. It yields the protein CASSSAPSSYNEQFF.

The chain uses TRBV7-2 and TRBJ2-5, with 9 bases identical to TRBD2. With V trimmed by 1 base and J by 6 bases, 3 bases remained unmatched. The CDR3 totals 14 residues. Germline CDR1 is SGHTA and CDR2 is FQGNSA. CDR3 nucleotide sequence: TGTGCCAGCAGCTTAGTGCTAGCGGGGAAGACCCAGTACTTC. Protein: CASSLVLAGKTQYF.

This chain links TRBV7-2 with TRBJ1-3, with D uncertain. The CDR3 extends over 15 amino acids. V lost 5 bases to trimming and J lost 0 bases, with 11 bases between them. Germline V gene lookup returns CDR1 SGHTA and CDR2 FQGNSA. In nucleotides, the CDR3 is TGTGCCAGCAGCCCCCAGGTAGACTCTGGAAACACCATATATTTT. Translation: CASSPQVDSGNTIYF.

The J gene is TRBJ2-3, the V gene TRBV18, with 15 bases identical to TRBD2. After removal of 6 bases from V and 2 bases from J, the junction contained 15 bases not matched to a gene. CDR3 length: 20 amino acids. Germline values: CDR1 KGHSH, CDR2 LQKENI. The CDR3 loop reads CASSGLPGLAGGLPTDTQYF. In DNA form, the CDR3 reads TGTGCCAGCTCGGGTTTACCGGGACTAGCGGGGGGCCTCCCCACAGATACGCAGTATTTT.

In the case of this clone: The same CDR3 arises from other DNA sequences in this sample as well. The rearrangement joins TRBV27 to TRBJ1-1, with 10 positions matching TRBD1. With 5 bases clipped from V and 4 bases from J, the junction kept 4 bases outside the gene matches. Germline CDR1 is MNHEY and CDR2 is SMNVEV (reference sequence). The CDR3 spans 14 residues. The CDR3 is CASSPRTGGTEAFF. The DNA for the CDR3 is TGTGCCAGCAGTCCCAGGACAGGGGGCACTGAAGCTTTCTTT.

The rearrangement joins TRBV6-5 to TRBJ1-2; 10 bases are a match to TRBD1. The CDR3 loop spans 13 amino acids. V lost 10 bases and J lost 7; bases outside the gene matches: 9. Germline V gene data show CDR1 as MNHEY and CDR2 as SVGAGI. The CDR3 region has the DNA TGTGCCACAACCGGGACAGGGGTACTTGGCTACACCTTC. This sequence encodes CATTGTGVLGYTF.